These T cell receptor beta chains were read from a single sample in a study of T cell responses to AZD1222 COVID-19 vaccine. TCRdb's copy holds only in-frame clones and misses some; the assay was immunoSEQ multiplex PCR. The table includes about 94,000 clones, 85% detected once. The starting material was peripheral blood, obtained 28 days after the second AZD1222 dose. Receptor source: an adult who received the AZD1222 COVID-19 vaccine. Each CDR3 is given with its conserved first and last residue. D genes are given only for firm matches. Not all rows give a size; the values are once, few, many and, for expanded clones, a class.

v_gene,abundance,d_gene,j_gene,CDR3aa,CDR3nt
TRBV19,.,.,TRBJ1-1,CASSIAGLNTEAFF,TGTGCCAGTAGTATTGCAGGATTAAACACTGAAGCTTTCTTT
TRBV7-8,once,TRBD2,TRBJ2-3,CASSFLGLAGGRGTDTQYF,TGTGCCAGCAGCTTCCTTGGACTAGCGGGGGGGCGTGGCACAGATACGCAGTATTTT
TRBV9,.,TRBD1,TRBJ2-7,CASSAGTGGIGYEQYF,TGTGCCAGCAGCGCCGGGACAGGGGGCATTGGGTACGAGCAGTACTTC
TRBV5-1,.,TRBD1,TRBJ1-3,CASSDTGQGVIYF,TGCGCCAGCAGCGATACGGGACAGGGCGTTATCTATTTT
TRBV5-1,once,TRBD1,TRBJ1-2,CASSSGQIDPSGGYTF,TGCGCCAGCAGCTCGGGACAGATAGACCCTTCGGGAGGCTACACCTTC
TRBV3-1/TRBV3-2,many,TRBD1,TRBJ2-7,CASSQGRQGPSYEQYF,TGTGCCAGCAGCCAAGGAAGACAGGGCCCTTCCTACGAGCAGTACTTC
TRBV3-1/TRBV3-2,.,.,TRBJ1-4,CASSQGTSLDEKLFF,TGTGCCAGCAGCCAGGGCACCTCATTGGATGAAAAACTGTTTTTT
TRBV18,.,.,TRBJ1-1,CASSRLAGQAVSEGAFF,TGTGCCAGCTCACGGCTCGCAGGGCAGGCCGTGTCAGAAGGGGCTTTCTTT
TRBV7-2,.,TRBD2,TRBJ2-1,CASSWRTSGYYNEQFF,TGTGCCAGCAGCTGGCGGACTAGCGGTTACTACAATGAGCAGTTCTTC
TRBV28,.,TRBD1,TRBJ2-5,CASSLWATGGIQETQYF,TGTGCCAGCAGTTTATGGGCAACAGGGGGCATCCAAGAGACCCAGTACTTC
TRBV11-2,few,.,TRBJ2-4,CASSLRHQLAKNIQYF,TGTGCCAGCAGCTTACGACACCAGCTAGCCAAAAACATTCAGTACTTC
TRBV5-6,.,TRBD1,TRBJ2-1,CASSLGTGISNEQFF,TGTGCCAGCAGCTTAGGGACAGGAATCAGCAATGAGCAGTTCTTC
TRBV27,few,.,TRBJ2-7,CASSFLHTGIPYEQYF,TGTGCCAGCAGTTTCCTCCACACAGGGATTCCCTACGAGCAGTACTTC